The next 26 T cell receptor beta chains were all read from a single sample in a study of a mutant IDH1 vaccine in newly diagnosed glioma. Time point noted: week 11, during vaccination. Vaccine doses each comprised 300 ug of mutant IDH1 20-mer peptide, with topical imiquimod. No antigens are known for them. TCRdb's table, derived via immunoSEQ multiplex PCR, lists solely in-frame clones and lacks some. Of 110,000 or so clones in the sample, almost 90% were seen once. Sequencing was performed on PBMCs, taken from a glioma patient whose treatment included an IDH1 peptide vaccine. The receptors come from a woman aged 45-65 years with glioma.

This sequence joins TRBV9 and TRBJ1-2, with D perhaps matching TRBD1 (6 bases). V lost 3 bases and J lost 1, with 19 bases in between. Per germline, CDR1 SGDLS and CDR2 YYNGEE. This CDR3 spans 17 amino acids. CDR3 sequence: CASSGFGTTNYNYGYTF. The CDR3 nucleotides read TGTGCCAGCAGCGGTTTCGGGACAACCAACTATAACTATGGCTACACCTTC.

The V and J genes are TRBV5-1 and TRBJ1-3, with 7 nucleotides matching TRBD1. Looked up from germline, CDR1 is SGHRS and CDR2 is YFSETQ. The ends lost 5 bases at V and 0 bases at J; junction bases unmatched: 5. The CDR3 is made up of 15 amino acids. The CDR3 region has the DNA TGCGCCAGCAGAGACAGGGTTGACTCTGGAAACACCATATATTTT. Its protein product is CASRDRVDSGNTIYF.

This chain joins TRBV28 and TRBJ2-7; D might be TRBD2 (6 bases). Looked up from germline, CDR1 is MDHEN and CDR2 is SYDVKM. The V and J ends lost 2 bases and 5 bases respectively, with 10 bases between them. The CDR3 consists of 13 residues. The DNA for the CDR3 is TGTGCCAGCAGTTTAGGGGGGAACGACGAGCAGTACTTC. Amino acids: CASSLGGNDEQYF.

The rearrangement uses TRBV30 and TRBJ1-1; D call uncertain. The CDR3 is made up of 16 amino acids. CDR1 and CDR2 from the germline V gene are GTSNPN and SVGIG (reference sequence). Trimming removed 2 bases at V and 4 bases at J, with 20 bases between. The CDR3 nucleotides are TGTGCCTGGAGTTGGGGAGGGATCAGCCTGAGCACTGAAGCTTTCTTT. Translating it yields CAWSWGGISLSTEAFF.

The J gene is TRBJ1-1, the V gene TRBV5-1; 8 positions match TRBD1. Trimming removed 4 bases from V and 3 bases from J; junction bases left unmatched: 8. From germline, CDR1 is SGHRS and CDR2 YFSETQ. The CDR3 runs 15 residues. For the CDR3, the DNA is TGCGCCAGCAGCACCGGACAGGGTTTGGACACTGAAGCTTTCTTT. Residues: CASSTGQGLDTEAFF.

V gene TRBV7-9 combines with J gene TRBJ2-2; 7 nucleotides line up with TRBD1. This CDR3 has 13 amino acids. The junction had 2 bases not matched to a gene; V was cut back by 1 base and J by 9 bases. Germline lookup yields CDR1 SEHNR and CDR2 FQNEAQ (reference sequence). Here the CDR3 reads CASSLDRGRELFF. The CDR3 nucleotides read TGTGCCAGCAGCTTAGACAGGGGCCGGGAGCTGTTTTTT.

The chain couples TRBV28 to TRBJ1-1, with 8 bases that match TRBD1. This CDR3 region has 15 residues. Germline lookup yields CDR1 MDHEN and CDR2 SYDVKM. Trimming took 4 bases from V and 5 from J; bases not matched to a gene: 9. The CDR3 loop is CASSSLQGGRTEAFF. For the CDR3, the DNA is TGTGCCAGCAGTTCCCTACAGGGGGGAAGAACTGAAGCTTTCTTT.

This rearrangement joins TRBV7-9 to TRBJ2-1, with D unclear. This CDR3 has 11 amino acids. Trimming left V 3 bases short and J 10 bases short, with 7 bases between. Germline V gives CDR1 SEHNR, CDR2 FQNEAQ (reference sequence). The CDR3 region has the DNA TGTGCCAGCAGCTTGCAACGGGAGCAGTTCTTC. The encoded protein is CASSLQREQFF.

J is TRBJ2-1 and V is TRBV19; 11 positions match TRBD1. The germline CDR1 and CDR2 sequences are LNHDA and SQIVND (reference sequence). Unmatched junction bases numbered 2, after V lost 3 bases and J lost 4 bases. CDR3 length equals 15 residues. CDR3 nucleotides: TGTGCCAGTAGTATTGGGACAGGGGGTTACAATGAGCAGTTCTTC. Encoded protein: CASSIGTGGYNEQFF.

The chain has TRBV6-5 and TRBJ2-5; 7 bases are shared with TRBD1. CDR3 length: 16 amino acids. The germline V gene has CDR1 MNHEY and CDR2 SVGAGI. The V gene end was trimmed by 4 bases and the J gene end by 5 bases; junction bases not matched to a gene: 13. The CDR3 sequence is CASSFRDRASSETQYF. The CDR3 DNA reads TGTGCCAGCAGTTTCCGGGACAGAGCCTCGTCGGAGACCCAGTACTTC.

The chain joins TRBV30 to TRBJ2-5; D not resolved. V shed 5 bases and J shed 1 base, with 8 bases lying between them. Germline values: CDR1 GTSNPN, CDR2 SVGIG (reference sequence). There are 12 residues in the CDR3. The CDR3 loop reads CAWSVFQETQYF. The CDR3 nucleotides are TGTGCCTGGTCCGTTTTCCAAGAGACCCAGTACTTC.

The CDR3 nucleotides read TGTGCCAGCAGTACGACAGGTCCGGGGGAGACCCAGTACTTC. Its protein is CASSTTGPGETQYF. The chain recombines TRBV28 with TRBJ2-5; possibly TRBD1 for D (6 bases). Trimming stripped 5 bases from V and 5 bases from J, with 15 bases between. Germline V gives CDR1 MDHEN, CDR2 SYDVKM. CDR3 length equals 14 residues.

The CDR3 loop reads CASSEVGGYEQYF. Here the CDR3 DNA reads TGTGCCAGCAGTGAAGTGGGGGGTTACGAGCAGTACTTC. The chain uses TRBV2 and TRBJ2-7; TRBD2 is a possible D gene (6 bases). This CDR3 spans 13 amino acids. CDR1 SNHLY and CDR2 FYNNEI come from the germline V gene. V gave up 1 base and J gave up 4 bases, with 8 bases separating them. Complete variable domain (other parts from reference TRBV2 and TRBJ2-7): EPEVTQTPSHQVTQMGQEVILRCVPISNHLYFYWYRQILGQKVEFLVSFYNNEISEKSEIFDDQFSVERPDGSNFTLKIRSTKLEDSAMYFCASSEVGGYEQYFGPGTRLTVT.

The chain employs TRBV2 and TRBJ1-2, with 7 bases fitting TRBD1. Germline assignment: CDR1 SNHLY and CDR2 FYNNEI. V lost 9 bases and J lost 7; bases outside the gene matches: 5. CDR3 size: 11 residues. The CDR3, as DNA: TGTGCCAGACACAGGGGATTTGGCTACACCTTC. It is translated as CARHRGFGYTF.

The rearrangement links TRBV6-6 to TRBJ2-1; a possible D gene is TRBD1 (5 bases). CDR1 and CDR2 (germline): MNHNY, SVGAGI (reference sequence). The CDR3 spans 15 residues. V lost 0 bases and J 9 bases, leaving 15 bases between the germline ends. The CDR3 region is CASSYSSTDLAEQFF. The CDR3 bases are TGTGCCAGCAGTTACTCCTCGACAGATCTTGCTGAGCAGTTCTTC.

This chain uses TRBV19 with TRBJ2-2; no firm D call. Germline loops: CDR1 LNHDA, CDR2 SQIVND (reference sequence). V shed 5 bases and J shed 5 bases, with 3 bases lying between them. This CDR3 comprises 11 residues. The CDR3 region is CASSSTGELFF. The CDR3 bases are TGTGCCAGTAGTTCGACCGGGGAGCTGTTTTTT.

The chain couples TRBV9 to TRBJ2-7, with a possible D match to TRBD2 (5 bases). Germline CDR1 SGDLS, CDR2 YYNGEE. Deletions cut 0 bases from V and 7 bases from J, with 11 bases between. There are 13 residues in the CDR3. The CDR3 protein is CASSVERVGEQYF. As DNA, the CDR3 is TGTGCCAGCAGCGTAGAGAGGGTAGGGGAGCAGTACTTC.

The chain recombines TRBV7-8 with TRBJ2-1; D ambiguous. Trimming cost V 1 base and J 0 bases, with 10 bases left between them. The CDR3 sequence is 16 residues long. CDR1 is SGHVS and CDR2 is FQNEAQ in the germline V gene. CDR3 nucleotide sequence: TGTGCCAGCAGCTTAGTTTTGCGGCCCTCCTACAATGAGCAGTTCTTC. It codes for CASSLVLRPSYNEQFF.

The chain is built from TRBV6-6 and TRBJ1-2; 7 bases are shared with TRBD1. CDR3 size: 13 residues. The germline V gene has CDR1 MNHNY and CDR2 SVGAGI (reference sequence). After removal of 5 bases from V and 4 bases from J, the junction contained 4 bases not matched to a gene. CDR3 nucleotide sequence: TGTGCCAGCAGTCCCGGGACAGTCTATGGCTACACCTTC. Residues: CASSPGTVYGYTF.

Many counts were recorded for this clone. The V gene is TRBV2, the J gene TRBJ1-1, with unresolved D. The CDR3 covers 11 residues. CDR1 and CDR2 from the germline V gene are SNHLY and FYNNEI. Trimming took off 7 bases at V and 7 bases at J, with 10 bases between the two ends. The CDR3 bases are TGTGCCAGCAACGGGCCGTATGAAGCTTTCTTT. Translation: CASNGPYEAFF.

The chain links TRBV18 to TRBJ2-1; 8 bases line up with TRBD2. CDR1 is KGHSH, CDR2 LQKENI, per germline. The length of the CDR3 is 15 residues. The ends lost 3 bases at V and 5 bases at J; junction bases unmatched: 6. DNA for the CDR3: TGTGCCAGCTCACCTAGATCGGGACTAGACAATGAGCAGTTCTTC. Translation gives CASSPRSGLDNEQFF.

The rearrangement joins TRBV30 to TRBJ1-6; 8 bases match TRBD1. There are 13 residues in the CDR3. Germline CDR1 is GTSNPN and CDR2 is SVGIG (reference sequence). V shed 5 bases, J shed 10 bases, and the junction held 7 bases outside the gene matches. This CDR3 is CAWVRDRHSPLHF. The CDR3 nucleotides read TGTGCCTGGGTCCGGGACAGGCACTCACCCCTCCACTTT.

The chain uses TRBV7-9 and TRBJ2-3, with a weak D call TRBD2 (5 bases). The CDR3 totals 14 residues. Trimming shortened V by 1 base and J by 2 bases, and 7 bases separated the two germline ends. The germline V gene has CDR1 SEHNR and CDR2 FQNEAQ (reference sequence). CDR3 region: CASSLERNTDTQYF. DNA of the CDR3: TGTGCCAGCAGCTTAGAGCGGAACACAGATACGCAGTATTTT.

The chain uses TRBV6-6 and TRBJ2-1; TRBD2 matches 11 bases. J lost 4 bases, V lost 10 bases, and 12 bases had no gene match. The CDR3 contains 16 residues. From germline, CDR1 is MNHNY and CDR2 SVGAGI (reference sequence). The chain's CDR3 is CATRPHIAGGYNEQFF. In DNA form, the CDR3 reads TGTGCCACCCGCCCCCATATAGCGGGAGGGTACAATGAGCAGTTCTTC.

The V call is TRBV4-1, the J call TRBJ2-7; no clear D gene. There are 14 residues in the CDR3. Trimming stripped 5 bases from V and 4 bases from J, with 15 bases between. Germline V gene lookup returns CDR1 MGHRA and CDR2 YSYEKL. The CDR3 reads CASSARVLSYEQYF. The DNA for the CDR3 is TGCGCCAGCAGCGCCCGGGTTCTATCTTACGAGCAGTACTTC.

J is TRBJ2-5 and V is TRBV4-1; D is possibly TRBD1 (5 bases). The CDR3 has 16 amino acids. The germline V gene encodes CDR1 MGHRA and CDR2 YSYEKL. V was clipped by 3 bases and J by 5 bases, with 19 bases between them. The CDR3 loop is CASSHFAAGAGETQYF. The CDR3 coding sequence is TGCGCCAGCAGCCACTTTGCGGCTGGGGCTGGTGAGACCCAGTACTTC.